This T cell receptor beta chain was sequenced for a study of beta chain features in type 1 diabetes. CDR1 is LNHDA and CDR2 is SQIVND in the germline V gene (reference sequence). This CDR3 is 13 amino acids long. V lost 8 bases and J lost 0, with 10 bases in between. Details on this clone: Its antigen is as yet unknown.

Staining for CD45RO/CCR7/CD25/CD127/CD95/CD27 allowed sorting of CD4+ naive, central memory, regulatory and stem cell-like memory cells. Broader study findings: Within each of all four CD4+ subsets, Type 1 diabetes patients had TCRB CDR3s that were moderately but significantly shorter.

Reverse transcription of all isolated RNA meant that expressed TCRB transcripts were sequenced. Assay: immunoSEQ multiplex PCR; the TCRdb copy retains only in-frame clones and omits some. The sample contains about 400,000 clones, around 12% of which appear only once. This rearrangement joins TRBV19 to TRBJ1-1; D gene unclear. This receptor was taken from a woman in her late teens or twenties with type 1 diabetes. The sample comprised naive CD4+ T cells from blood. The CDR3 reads CASAAGLNTEAFF. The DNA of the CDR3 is TGTGCCAGTGCCGCGGGGTTGAACACTGAAGCTTTCTTT.